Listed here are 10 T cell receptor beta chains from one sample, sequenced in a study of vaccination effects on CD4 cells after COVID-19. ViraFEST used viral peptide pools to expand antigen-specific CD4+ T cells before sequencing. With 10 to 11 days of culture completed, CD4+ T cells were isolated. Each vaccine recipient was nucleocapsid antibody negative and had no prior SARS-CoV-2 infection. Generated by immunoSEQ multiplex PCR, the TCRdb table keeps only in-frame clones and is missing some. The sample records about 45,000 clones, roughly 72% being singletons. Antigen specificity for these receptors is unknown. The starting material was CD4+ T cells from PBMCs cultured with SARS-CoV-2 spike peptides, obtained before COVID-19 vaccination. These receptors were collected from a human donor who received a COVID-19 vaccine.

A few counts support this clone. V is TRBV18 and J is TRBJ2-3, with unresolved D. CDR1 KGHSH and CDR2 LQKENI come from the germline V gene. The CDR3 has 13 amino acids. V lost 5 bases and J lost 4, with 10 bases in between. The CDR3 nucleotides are TGTGCCAGCTCAAAGAGGCCGCCAGATACGCAGTATTTT. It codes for CASSKRPPDTQYF.

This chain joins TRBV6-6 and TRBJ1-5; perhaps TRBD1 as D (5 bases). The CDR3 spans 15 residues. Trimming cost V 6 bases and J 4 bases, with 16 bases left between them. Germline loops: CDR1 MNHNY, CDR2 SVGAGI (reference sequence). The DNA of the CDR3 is TGTGCCAGCAGCCGGGTGGGGGGACCAAATCAGCCCCAGCATTTT. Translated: CASSRVGGPNQPQHF.

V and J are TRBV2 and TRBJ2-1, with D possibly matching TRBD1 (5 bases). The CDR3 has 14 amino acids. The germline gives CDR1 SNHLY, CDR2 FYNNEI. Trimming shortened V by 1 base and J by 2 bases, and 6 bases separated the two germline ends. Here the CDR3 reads CASSEEGTYNEQFF. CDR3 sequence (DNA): TGTGCCAGCAGTGAAGAGGGGACCTACAATGAGCAGTTCTTC. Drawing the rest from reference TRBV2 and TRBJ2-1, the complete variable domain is EPEVTQTPSHQVTQMGQEVILRCVPISNHLYFYWYRQILGQKVEFLVSFYNNEISEKSEIFDDQFSVERPDGSNFTLKIRSTKLEDSAMYFCASSEEGTYNEQFFGPGTRLTVL.

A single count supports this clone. CDR3 coding DNA: TGTGCCAGCAGAACTACTAGCGGGGGGGTGACCACAGATACGCAGTATTTT. Translated: CASRTTSGGVTTDTQYF. V usage is TRBV5-4 and J usage is TRBJ2-3; 13 nucleotides agree with TRBD2. V was clipped by 5 bases and J by 2 bases; unmatched bases: 8. Looked up from germline, CDR1 is SGHNT and CDR2 is YYREEE (reference sequence). CDR3 length: 17 residues.

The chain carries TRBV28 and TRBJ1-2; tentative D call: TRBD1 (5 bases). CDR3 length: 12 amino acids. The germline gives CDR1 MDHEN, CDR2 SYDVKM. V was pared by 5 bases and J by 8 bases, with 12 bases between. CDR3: CASSLTGGGYTF. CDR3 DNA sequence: TGTGCCAGCAGTCTAACTGGGGGAGGCTACACCTTC.

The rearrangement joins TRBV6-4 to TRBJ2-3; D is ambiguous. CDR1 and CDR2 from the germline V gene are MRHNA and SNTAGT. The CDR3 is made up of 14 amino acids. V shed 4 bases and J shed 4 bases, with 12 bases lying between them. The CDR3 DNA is TGTGCCAGCAGTGCTCACGGTCGCCCAGATACGCAGTATTTT. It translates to CASSAHGRPDTQYF.

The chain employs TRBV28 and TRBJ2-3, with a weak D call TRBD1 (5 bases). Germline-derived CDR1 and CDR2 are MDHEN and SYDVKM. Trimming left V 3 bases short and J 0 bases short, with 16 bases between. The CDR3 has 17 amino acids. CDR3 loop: CASSLEKGALSTDTQYF. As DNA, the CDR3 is TGTGCCAGCAGTTTGGAGAAAGGGGCCCTAAGCACAGATACGCAGTATTTT.

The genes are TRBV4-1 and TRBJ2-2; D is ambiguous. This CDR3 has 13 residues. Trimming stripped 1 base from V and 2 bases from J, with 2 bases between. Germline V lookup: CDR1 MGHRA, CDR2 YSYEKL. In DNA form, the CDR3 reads TGCGCCAGCAGCCAAGGTAACACCGGGGAGCTGTTTTTT. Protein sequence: CASSQGNTGELFF.

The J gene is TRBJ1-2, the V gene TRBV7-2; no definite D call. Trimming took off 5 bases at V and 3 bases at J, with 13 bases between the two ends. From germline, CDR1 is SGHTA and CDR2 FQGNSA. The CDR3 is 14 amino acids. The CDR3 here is CASSGPGSHYGYTF. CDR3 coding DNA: TGTGCCAGCAGCGGTCCGGGATCCCACTATGGCTACACCTTC. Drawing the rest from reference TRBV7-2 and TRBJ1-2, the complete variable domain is GAGVSQSPSNKVTEKGKDVELRCDPISGHTALYWYRQSLGQGLEFLIYFQGNSAPDKSGLPSDRFSAERTGGSVSTLTIQRTQQEDSAVYLCASSGPGSHYGYTFGSGTRLTVV.

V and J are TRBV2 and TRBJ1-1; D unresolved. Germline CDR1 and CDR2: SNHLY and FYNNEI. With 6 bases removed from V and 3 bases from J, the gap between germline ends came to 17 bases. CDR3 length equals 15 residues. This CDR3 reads CASRDFTFIDTEAFF. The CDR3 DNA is TGTGCCAGCAGGGACTTTACCTTCATAGACACTGAAGCTTTCTTT. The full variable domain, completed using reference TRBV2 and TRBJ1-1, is EPEVTQTPSHQVTQMGQEVILRCVPISNHLYFYWYRQILGQKVEFLVSFYNNEISEKSEIFDDQFSVERPDGSNFTLKIRSTKLEDSAMYFCASRDFTFIDTEAFFGQGTRLTVV.